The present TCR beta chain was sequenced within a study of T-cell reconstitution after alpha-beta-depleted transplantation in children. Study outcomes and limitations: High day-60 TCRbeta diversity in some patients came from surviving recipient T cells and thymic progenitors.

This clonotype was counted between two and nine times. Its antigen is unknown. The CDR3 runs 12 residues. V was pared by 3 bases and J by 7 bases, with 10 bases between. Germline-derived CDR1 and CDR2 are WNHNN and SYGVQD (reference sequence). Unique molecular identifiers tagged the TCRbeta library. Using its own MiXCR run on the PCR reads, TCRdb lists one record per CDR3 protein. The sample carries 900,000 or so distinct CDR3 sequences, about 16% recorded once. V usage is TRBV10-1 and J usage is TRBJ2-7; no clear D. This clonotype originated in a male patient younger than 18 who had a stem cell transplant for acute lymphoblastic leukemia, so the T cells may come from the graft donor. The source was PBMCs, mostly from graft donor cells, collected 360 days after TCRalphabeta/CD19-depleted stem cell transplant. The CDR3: CASSDLTGEQYF. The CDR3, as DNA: TGCGCCAGCAGTGATTTGACGGGTGAGCAGTACTTC.